This T cell receptor beta chain was found in a study of blood T cells in healthy people across ages. Study-wide background: Every two T cells gave about one barcoded beta molecule via template switching. Study outcomes and limitations: Greater diversity and more naive CD4+ cells were seen in long-lived donors than in aged donors.

It was with a sample-barcoded 5' primer and a J-beta primer mix that a second PCR of roughly 7 to 12 cycles was run. Every cDNA molecule bore a tag from a template-switch adaptor containing 12 random nucleotides. Each CDR3 protein gets one entry after TCRdb re-called the 5' RACE reads with MiXCR. This table holds 950,000 to 1,200,000 distinct CDR3 sequences, more than 30% found once. In the case of this clonotype: The antigen is undetermined.

There are 15 residues in the CDR3. Trimming removed 3 bases from V and 3 bases from J, with 13 bases in between. The germline V gene has CDR1 LNHNV and CDR2 YYDKDF (reference sequence). The J gene is TRBJ2-3, the V gene TRBV15; tentative D call: TRBD2 (6 bases). The sample comprised blood. This TCR was recovered from a man aged 18 to 35 in good health. The CDR3 DNA reads as TGTGCCACCAGCAGTTCGAGGAGCGGGACAGATACGCAGTATTTT. As protein: CATSSSRSGTDTQYF. Looking up the rest from reference TRBV15 and TRBJ2-3 gives the full variable domain: DAMVIQNPRYQVTQFGKPVTLSCSQTLNHNVMYWYQQKSSQAPKLLFHYYDKDFNNEADTPDNFQSRRPNTSFCFLDIRSPGLGDTAMYLCATSSSRSGTDTQYFGPGTRLTVL.